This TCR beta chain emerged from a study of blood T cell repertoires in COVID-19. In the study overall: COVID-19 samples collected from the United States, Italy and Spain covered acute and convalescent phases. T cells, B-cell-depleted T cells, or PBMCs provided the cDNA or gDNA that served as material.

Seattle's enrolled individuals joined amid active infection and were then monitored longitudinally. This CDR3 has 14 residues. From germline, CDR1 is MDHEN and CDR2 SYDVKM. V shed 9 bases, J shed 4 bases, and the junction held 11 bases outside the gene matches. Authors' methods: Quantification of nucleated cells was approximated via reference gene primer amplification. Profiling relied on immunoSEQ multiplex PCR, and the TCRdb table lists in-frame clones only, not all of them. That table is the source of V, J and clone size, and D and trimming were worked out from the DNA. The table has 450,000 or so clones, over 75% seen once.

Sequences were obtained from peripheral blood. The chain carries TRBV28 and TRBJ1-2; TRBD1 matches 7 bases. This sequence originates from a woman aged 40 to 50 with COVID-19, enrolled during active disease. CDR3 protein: CASWTGALGYGYTF. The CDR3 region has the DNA TGTGCCAGTTGGACAGGCGCCCTGGGCTATGGCTACACCTTC.